The 8 T cell receptor beta chains listed next were all sequenced from one sample in a study of T cells in Graves' hyperthyroidism and ophthalmopathy. Template material for amplifying TCR beta CDR3 regions consisted of RNA transcripts. TCR CDR3 underwent first-round RT-PCR with the HTBI primer set. TCRdb itself ran the multiplex PCR reads through MiXCR, one entry per CDR3 protein. The sample has fewer than 800,000 distinct CDR3 sequences, about 15% seen once. The sample taken for sequencing was blood. The source of these receptors is a man aged 18 to 29 with Graves' hyperthyroidism.

The rearrangement links TRBV18 to TRBJ1-5; weak D call: TRBD1 (5 bases). V gave up 5 bases and J gave up 5 bases, with 19 bases separating them. Germline CDR1 reads KGHSH; CDR2 reads LQKENI. The CDR3 loop spans 16 amino acids. The CDR3 reads CASSASGIPADQPQHF. The CDR3 DNA reads as TGTGCCAGCTCAGCTTCAGGGATCCCCGCGGATCAGCCCCAGCATTTT.

The chain has TRBV11-1 and TRBJ2-7; TRBD1 matches 10 bases. J was trimmed by 7 bases and V by 5 bases; bases with no gene match: 11. The length of the CDR3 is 15 residues. The V gene's germline CDR1 is SGHAT and CDR2 FQDESV (reference sequence). The CDR3 spells CASSGRTDRGLEQYF. The DNA of the CDR3 is TGTGCCAGCAGCGGACGAACAGACAGGGGGCTGGAGCAGTACTTC.

The chain links TRBV9 to TRBJ2-6; tentative D call: TRBD1 (5 bases). The CDR3 runs 15 residues. In germline, CDR1 is SGDLS, CDR2 YYNGEE. The ends were cut back, 3 bases at V and 2 bases at J, with 9 bases in the middle. The chain's CDR3 is CASSERQTGANVLTF. For the CDR3, the DNA is TGTGCCAGCAGCGAGAGACAGACTGGGGCCAACGTCCTGACTTTC.

The genes are TRBV6-5 and TRBJ1-2, with 8 bases fitting TRBD1. In germline, CDR1 is MNHEY, CDR2 SVGAGI. The ends lost 0 bases at V and 6 bases at J; junction bases unmatched: 6. The CDR3 extends over 15 amino acids. Written as DNA, the CDR3 is TGTGCCAGCAGTTACTCATTGACAGGGGAGAATGGCTACACCTTC. Amino acids: CASSYSLTGENGYTF.

The rearrangement joins TRBV28 to TRBJ1-2, with D perhaps TRBD1 (5 bases). Germline V gene sequence: CDR1 MDHEN, CDR2 SYDVKM. The CDR3 runs to 16 residues. The ends were cut back, 5 bases at V and 4 bases at J, with 20 bases in the middle. The CDR3: CASSPPPGGRTYGYTF. In nucleotides, the CDR3 is TGTGCCAGCAGTCCCCCCCCCGGGGGGAGGACCTATGGCTACACCTTC.

The sample holds many counts of this clonotype. The rearrangement uses TRBV28 and TRBJ2-7; D uncertain. The germline V gene encodes CDR1 MDHEN and CDR2 SYDVKM. V lost 2 bases to trimming and J lost 2 bases, with 7 bases between them. This CDR3 comprises 13 residues. This chain's CDR3 is CASSLLDPYEQYF. The CDR3 DNA follows: TGTGCCAGCAGTTTACTGGATCCCTACGAGCAGTACTTC.

The chain joins TRBV30 to TRBJ2-2, with TRBD2 identical over 8 bases. CDR3 length: 14 residues. After removal of 2 bases from V and 6 bases from J, the junction contained 5 bases not matched to a gene. Germline V gene lookup returns CDR1 GTSNPN and CDR2 SVGIG (reference sequence). The CDR3, as DNA: TGTGCCTGGAGTCGGGGGGGGAAGGCCGGGGAGCTGTTTTTT. Its protein is CAWSRGGKAGELFF.

CDR3: CASSVGRAMNTEAFF. DNA of the CDR3: TGTGCCAGCAGCGTAGGCCGGGCCATGAACACTGAAGCTTTCTTT. This chain connects TRBV9 to TRBJ1-1; no reliable D call. V was clipped by 0 bases and J by 0 bases, with 9 bases between them. The CDR3 is 15 residues long. Germline V lookup: CDR1 SGDLS, CDR2 YYNGEE.